This T cell receptor (beta chain) was sequenced during a study of cytomegalovirus exposure and HLA in healthy donors. On this clone itself: Its antigen is unidentified.

Germline lookup yields CDR1 SGDLS and CDR2 YYNGEE. V was clipped by 1 base and J by 7 bases, with 15 bases between them. The CDR3 length is 15 residues. The method was immunoSEQ multiplex PCR; TCRdb's version includes in-frame clones alone and lacks a portion of them. There are about 78,000 clones in the sample; 95% to 97% occur only once, and less than 2% lies in the top ten. Study-level findings and limits: TCR beta chains numbering under 200 were designated cytomegalovirus-associated.

Sequencing was carried out using PBMCs. The chain links TRBV9 to TRBJ2-1; maybe TRBD1 (5 bases). The clonotype originates from a man aged 18 to 30 in good health and CMV-seropositive. The CDR3 reads CASSVSPWGDNEQFF. CDR3 nucleotide sequence: TGTGCCAGCAGCGTAAGCCCCTGGGGCGATAATGAGCAGTTCTTC. Combining the CDR3 with reference TRBV9 and TRBJ2-1 gives the whole variable domain DSGVTQTPKHLITATGQRVTLRCSPRSGDLSVYWYQQSLDQGLQFLIQYYNGEERAKGNILERFSAQQFPDLHSELNLSSLELGDSALYFCASSVSPWGDNEQFFGPGTRLTVL.